This T cell receptor beta chain is from a study of response to subunit inactivated influenza vaccine. Study outcomes and limitations: Authors suggested each seasonal influenza vaccination recruits few new T cells.

The CDR3 spans 15 residues. Germline lookup yields CDR1 LGHNA and CDR2 YNFKEQ. V was trimmed by 0 bases and J by 7 bases, leaving 13 bases between them. In its sample, this clonotype was seen a few times. The antigen remains unidentified. TCRdb ran MiXCR on the RT-PCR reads and lists one entry per CDR3 protein. This table has about 620,000 distinct CDR3 sequences, over 9.5% appearing once. This clonotype originated in a man aged 50-60 years who received an inactivated influenza vaccine. Source: PBMCs from blood, taken on the day of vaccination. The chain has TRBV4-2 and TRBJ2-4; TRBD1 or TRBD2 may be the D gene (6 bases each). CDR3 DNA sequence: TGTGCCAGCAGCCAAGATGCCGGGGGCGCGAACATTCAGTACTTC. Translation: CASSQDAGGANIQYF.